The rows below give T cell receptor beta chains drawn from one sample of a study of blood T cell repertoires in COVID-19. Repertoires were generated with immunoSEQ multiplex PCR, while TCRdb's copy carries only in-frame clones and drops some. Found here are around 200,000 clones, roughly nine tenths of them singletons; the top ten hold approximately 1.1%. Sequenced: peripheral blood. These receptors were taken from a man younger than 40 with acute or convalescent COVID-19. Each CDR3 is given with its conserved first and last residue. The order of the fields is CDR3 DNA, CDR3 protein, D gene, V gene, clone size, J gene. A D gene is named only where the DNA matches it firmly. Clone size is stated in some rows and not others, as once, few, many or a class when expanded.

DNA: TGTGCCAGCAGGTACAGGGGGTCTGAAGCTTTCTTT; CDR3: CASRYRGSEAFF; D: TRBD1; V: TRBV2; size: -; J: TRBJ1-1
DNA: TGTGCCAGCAGCTTGGACAGGGCATCTACTAACTATGGCTACACCTTC; CDR3: CASSLDRASTNYGYTF; D: TRBD1; V: TRBV7-9; size: -; J: TRBJ1-2
DNA: TGTGCCAGTACCAGGGTACTATCCGGAAACACCATATATTTT; CDR3: CASTRVLSGNTIYF; D: -; V: TRBV3-1/TRBV3-2; size: -; J: TRBJ1-3
DNA: TGTGCCAGTGACGCTGCGCATGGCAGGGCGAGGGGGCAGCCCCAGCATTTT; CDR3: CASDAAHGRARGQPQHF; D: -; V: TRBV19; size: few; J: TRBJ1-5
DNA: TGTGCCAGCAGTTTGACAGGGCGAGAGACCCAGTACTTC; CDR3: CASSLTGRETQYF; D: TRBD1; V: TRBV12-3/TRBV12-4; size: -; J: TRBJ2-5
DNA: TGTGCCAGCATGGTTGGACAGCTTAGCAATCAGCCCCAGCATTTT; CDR3: CASMVGQLSNQPQHF; D: -; V: TRBV6-5; size: -; J: TRBJ1-5
DNA: TGTGCCAGTGGACCCGGGACAGGGGGCTCCTTGAACTATGGCTACACCTTC; CDR3: CASGPGTGGSLNYGYTF; D: TRBD1; V: TRBV19; size: -; J: TRBJ1-2
DNA: TGTGCCAGCGATCAGCCCCGGGGGGCTTCCACAGATACGCAGTATTTT; CDR3: CASDQPRGASTDTQYF; D: -; V: TRBV28; size: -; J: TRBJ2-3
DNA: TGTGCCAGCGAGCGAGCGGGAGCGAAAGAGCAGTACTTC; CDR3: CASERAGAKEQYF; D: TRBD2; V: TRBV3-1/TRBV3-2; size: -; J: TRBJ2-7
DNA: TGTGCCAGCAGCTTAACGGGGGGAGGTCCCACTGAAGCTTTCTTT; CDR3: CASSLTGGGPTEAFF; D: -; V: TRBV7-3; size: -; J: TRBJ1-1
DNA: TGTGCCAGCAGCCAAGGGACTAGCGGGAGTTACGAGCAGTACTTC; CDR3: CASSQGTSGSYEQYF; D: TRBD2; V: TRBV3-1/TRBV3-2; size: -; J: TRBJ2-7
DNA: TGTGCCAGCAGGGAACCTAGCGGGAGGGCCTCCGGGGAGCTGTTTTTT; CDR3: CASREPSGRASGELFF; D: TRBD2; V: TRBV27; size: few; J: TRBJ2-2
DNA: TGTGCCAGCAGTTTCGAGCGGGTCCACGAGCAGTACTTC; CDR3: CASSFERVHEQYF; D: -; V: TRBV12-3/TRBV12-4; size: -; J: TRBJ2-7
DNA: TGTGCCAGCAGCCGCCCTCCTAGCAGCGAGCAGTTCTTC; CDR3: CASSRPPSSEQFF; D: -; V: TRBV13; size: -; J: TRBJ2-1
DNA: TGCGCCAGCAGCCAAGAGGGGGGGCGGAAGACCCAGTACTTC; CDR3: CASSQEGGRKTQYF; D: -; V: TRBV4-1; size: -; J: TRBJ2-5
DNA: TGTGCCAGCAACAGAAGGCTAAACACTGAAGCTTTCTTT; CDR3: CASNRRLNTEAFF; D: -; V: TRBV6-5; size: -; J: TRBJ1-1
DNA: TGTGCCAGCAGCCAAGAAGGACAGCTGATGAACACTGAAGCTTTCTTT; CDR3: CASSQEGQLMNTEAFF; D: -; V: TRBV14; size: -; J: TRBJ1-1
DNA: TGTGCCAGCAGTTTACTGCGGACTAGCGGGAGGGAGACCCAGTACTTC; CDR3: CASSLLRTSGRETQYF; D: TRBD2; V: TRBV27; size: once; J: TRBJ2-5
DNA: TGTGCCAGCAGCTTCGGACAAGAGTATGGCTACACCTTC; CDR3: CASSFGQEYGYTF; D: -; V: TRBV7-9; size: -; J: TRBJ1-2
DNA: TGTGCCTGGAATCTAAATAGCGGGGGGGCCCACGAGCAGTACTTC; CDR3: CAWNLNSGGAHEQYF; D: TRBD2; V: TRBV30; size: -; J: TRBJ2-7
DNA: TGCGCCAGCAGCCAAGATTACGCCGGGGCGGGGCCACCCCTCCACTTT; CDR3: CASSQDYAGAGPPLHF; D: -; V: TRBV4-1; size: -; J: TRBJ1-6
DNA: TGTGCCAGCTCCCCGGGATCCTTAGGAGGGGCCAACGTCCTGACTTTC; CDR3: CASSPGSLGGANVLTF; D: -; V: TRBV7-3; size: -; J: TRBJ2-6
DNA: TGTGCCAGCAGTTCCTCAGGGTCAGGCAATCAGCCCCAGCATTTT; CDR3: CASSSSGSGNQPQHF; D: -; V: TRBV28; size: -; J: TRBJ1-5
DNA: TGTGCCAGCAGCCGCGGGGTAGGCGGATATACAGAGCAGTACTTC; CDR3: CASSRGVGGYTEQYF; D: -; V: TRBV27; size: -; J: TRBJ2-7
DNA: TGTGCCAGCAGCTTCGAACCCCGGCTAGCGGAACGCACAGATACGCAGTATTTT; CDR3: CASSFEPRLAERTDTQYF; D: TRBD2; V: TRBV5-6; size: -; J: TRBJ2-3
DNA: TGTGCCACCAGTGATCAGACTAGCGGGATATACAATGAGCAGTTCTTC; CDR3: CATSDQTSGIYNEQFF; D: TRBD2; V: TRBV24-1; size: -; J: TRBJ2-1
DNA: TGTGCCAGCACCGAACGAGGGCCCCAGCATTTT; CDR3: CASTERGPQHF; D: -; V: TRBV28; size: once; J: TRBJ1-5
DNA: TGTGCCAGCAGCCAAGATTGGGCAGGGCAGTTCTTC; CDR3: CASSQDWAGQFF; D: -; V: TRBV3-1/TRBV3-2; size: -; J: TRBJ2-1
DNA: TGTGCCAGCATGCGCGGGGAGACCCAGTACTTC; CDR3: CASMRGETQYF; D: -; V: TRBV2; size: -; J: TRBJ2-5
DNA: TGTGCCAGTAGTGAACGGACAGGGAAAAACATTCAGTACTTC; CDR3: CASSERTGKNIQYF; D: TRBD1; V: TRBV19; size: once; J: TRBJ2-4
DNA: TGCGCCAGCAGCTTGGGACAGTCCTACAATGAGCAGTTCTTC; CDR3: CASSLGQSYNEQFF; D: -; V: TRBV5-1; size: -; J: TRBJ2-1
DNA: TGTGCCAGTAGTAGGGTCGGGACAACCTTAGAGCAGCCCCAGCATTTT; CDR3: CASSRVGTTLEQPQHF; D: -; V: TRBV19; size: -; J: TRBJ1-5
DNA: TGTGCCAGCAGCTTATATCGGGGGGGCAATCAGCCCCAGCATTTT; CDR3: CASSLYRGGNQPQHF; D: -; V: TRBV7-8; size: -; J: TRBJ1-5
DNA: TGTGCCAGCAGCTTAGAGTTGGTGCCTACCTACGAGCAGTACTTC; CDR3: CASSLELVPTYEQYF; D: -; V: TRBV11-2; size: -; J: TRBJ2-7
DNA: TGTGCCAGCAGTCCCGGACTAGTTCACCAAGAGACCCAGTACTTC; CDR3: CASSPGLVHQETQYF; D: TRBD2; V: TRBV28; size: -; J: TRBJ2-5
DNA: TGTGCCAGCAGCCAGTTGGGCAGAAAGTATGGCTACACCTTC; CDR3: CASSQLGRKYGYTF; D: -; V: TRBV21-1; size: -; J: TRBJ1-2
DNA: TGTGCCAGCTTAGGGGTTACCCGCTCTGGAAACACCATATATTTT; CDR3: CASLGVTRSGNTIYF; D: -; V: TRBV28; size: -; J: TRBJ1-3
DNA: TGCGCCAGCAGCTTGGGGGGACAGGGCACTGAAGCTTTCTTT; CDR3: CASSLGGQGTEAFF; D: TRBD1; V: TRBV5-1; size: -; J: TRBJ1-1
DNA: TGTGCCAGCAGCCAGGAGGGAGGTAGGGAAAACACCATATATTTT; CDR3: CASSQEGGRENTIYF; D: -; V: TRBV4-2; size: -; J: TRBJ1-3
DNA: TGTGCCAGCAGCGGTGGATTACGGGTTTCACCCCTCCACTTT; CDR3: CASSGGLRVSPLHF; D: -; V: TRBV27; size: -; J: TRBJ1-6
DNA: TGTGCCAGCAGTTTATCAGGCGGGAACTATGGCTACACCTTC; CDR3: CASSLSGGNYGYTF; D: -; V: TRBV27; size: -; J: TRBJ1-2
DNA: TGCGCCAGCAGGGCCAGGGGAGCTACAACTAATGAAAAACTGTTTTTT; CDR3: CASRARGATTNEKLFF; D: -; V: TRBV5-1; size: -; J: TRBJ1-4
DNA: TGTGCCAGCAGCCATCCCGGGGGGTCTGGAAACACCATATATTTT; CDR3: CASSHPGGSGNTIYF; D: -; V: TRBV3-1/TRBV3-2; size: -; J: TRBJ1-3
DNA: TGTGCCAGCAGCTTCTCGTCTAGCGGCCCTTACGAGCAGTACTTC; CDR3: CASSFSSSGPYEQYF; D: TRBD2; V: TRBV7-8; size: -; J: TRBJ2-7
DNA: TGTGCCAGCCTACAGGGCGCGGGTTTCCCTGAAGCTTTCTTT; CDR3: CASLQGAGFPEAFF; D: -; V: TRBV2; size: once; J: TRBJ1-1
DNA: TGTGCCAGCAGCCAAGATATTTGGAGCGGATCAGATACGCAGTATTTT; CDR3: CASSQDIWSGSDTQYF; D: -; V: TRBV4-2; size: -; J: TRBJ2-3
DNA: TGTGCCAGCAGGGAGGAAAGCGGGATAATCGGGGAGCTGTTTTTT; CDR3: CASREESGIIGELFF; D: TRBD2; V: TRBV2; size: -; J: TRBJ2-2
DNA: TGTGCCAGCAGCTTAGATAACAGCCCGGTAACTGAAGCTTTCTTT; CDR3: CASSLDNSPVTEAFF; D: -; V: TRBV11-3; size: -; J: TRBJ1-1
DNA: TGTGCCAGCAGTCAGGGGAGATGGGTTGAGCAGTACTTC; CDR3: CASSQGRWVEQYF; D: -; V: TRBV6-5; size: once; J: TRBJ2-7
DNA: TGTGCCAGCAGTGGACCAGGACGGGAGATTGGAAACACCATATATTTT; CDR3: CASSGPGREIGNTIYF; D: -; V: TRBV28; size: -; J: TRBJ1-3
DNA: TGTGCCAGCAGCCGAGAGGGACAGCTTGACTATGGCTACACCTTC; CDR3: CASSREGQLDYGYTF; D: TRBD1; V: TRBV4-2; size: -; J: TRBJ1-2
DNA: TGTGCCAGCAGCCCGAAAGGGGCTGGAAACACCATATATTTT; CDR3: CASSPKGAGNTIYF; D: -; V: TRBV28; size: once; J: TRBJ1-3
DNA: TGTGCCAGCAGCTTGGATGTACAGACAAACACCATATATTTT; CDR3: CASSLDVQTNTIYF; D: -; V: TRBV5-4; size: -; J: TRBJ1-3
DNA: TGTGCCATCAGTGGAAGCGGGAGGGCCAGGGAGCAGTACTTC; CDR3: CAISGSGRAREQYF; D: TRBD2; V: TRBV10-3; size: -; J: TRBJ2-7
DNA: TGTGCCAGCAGTTTACGACAGGGGGCCGCCTACGAGCAGTACTTC; CDR3: CASSLRQGAAYEQYF; D: TRBD1; V: TRBV27; size: -; J: TRBJ2-7
DNA: TGTGCCAGCGGGCTACGGGCAGGGGATGGCTACACCTTC; CDR3: CASGLRAGDGYTF; D: -; V: TRBV5-5; size: -; J: TRBJ1-2
DNA: TGTGCCAGTACTCCCAGGGACAGGGGTAATTCACCCCTCCACTTT; CDR3: CASTPRDRGNSPLHF; D: TRBD1; V: TRBV19; size: -; J: TRBJ1-6